The 29 T cell receptor beta chains below were found in one sample sequenced in a study of T cells in Graves' hyperthyroidism and ophthalmopathy. Amplified regions were TCR beta CDR3 sequences from RNA transcripts. First-round RT-PCR of the TCR CDR3 relied on the HTBI primer set. TCRdb ran MiXCR on the multiplex PCR reads and lists one entry per CDR3 protein. This sample has around 350,000 distinct CDR3 sequences; roughly 15% occur once, and the top ten carry almost 35%. Sequences were obtained from blood. The receptors come from a woman in her 30s with Graves' hyperthyroidism that later progressed to Graves' ophthalmopathy.

This clonotype was detected ten times or more. The chain carries TRBV7-9 and TRBJ2-3, with D perhaps TRBD1 (5 bases). V lost 5 bases to trimming and J lost 2 bases, with 14 bases between them. Germline loops: CDR1 SEHNR, CDR2 FQNEAQ (reference sequence). The CDR3 is 15 residues long. The CDR3 nucleotides are TGTGCCAGCAGCCCGACAGATATCGCCACAGATACGCAGTATTTT. It is translated as CASSPTDIATDTQYF.

This clonotype was observed many times. The chain has TRBV20-1 and TRBJ2-7, with 8 bases fitting TRBD2. The CDR3 has 12 residues. The V gene's germline CDR1 is DFQATT and CDR2 SNEGSKA (reference sequence). With 3 bases clipped from V and 5 bases from J, the junction kept 3 bases outside the gene matches. The CDR3 region has the DNA TGCAGTGCTAGCGGGGGGGCCGACGAGCAGTACTTC. Protein: CSASGGADEQYF.

This clonotype came up a few times. The rearrangement uses TRBV15 and TRBJ1-6; D remains unclear. V gave up 8 bases and J gave up 9 bases, with 17 bases separating them. Germline CDR1 reads LNHNV; CDR2 reads YYDKDF (reference sequence). The length of the CDR3 is 14 residues. The CDR3 region has the DNA TGTGCCACCTCAATGATCGGGCTTTCTTCACCCCTCCACTTT. The encoded protein is CATSMIGLSSPLHF.

In this sample, this clonotype turned up many times. The genes are TRBV6-5 and TRBJ2-7; D perhaps matches TRBD2 (6 bases). Trimming removed 2 bases at V and 2 bases at J, with 10 bases between. The V gene's germline CDR1 is MNHEY and CDR2 SVGAGI. This CDR3 is built from 14 residues. In DNA form, the CDR3 reads TGTGCCAGCAGTTACACGGGGGAGACCTACGAGCAGTACTTC. Its protein is CASSYTGETYEQYF.

The V gene is TRBV9, the J gene TRBJ2-7, with a tentative D call TRBD1 (5 bases). CDR1 is SGDLS and CDR2 is YYNGEE in the germline V gene. V dropped 4 bases and J dropped 5 bases, with 13 bases sitting between them. The CDR3 is 13 amino acids. The CDR3 DNA follows: TGTGCCAGCAGCCCACCTAGGGGCCACGAGCAGTACTTC. It yields the protein CASSPPRGHEQYF.

This clonotype was seen many times. The chain carries TRBV6-1 and TRBJ1-3; D ambiguous. The V gene's germline CDR1 is MNHNS and CDR2 SASEGT. The CDR3 runs to 14 residues. V was trimmed by 3 bases and J by 7 bases, leaving 13 bases between them. The CDR3 protein is CASSESREWNTIYF. CDR3 in DNA: TGTGCCAGCAGTGAGTCACGGGAATGGAACACCATATATTTT.

This clonotype has ten or more counts. The V call is TRBV7-9, the J call TRBJ1-3; 7 bases are shared with TRBD1. The V and J ends lost 4 bases and 2 bases, in that order; junction bases with no gene match: 11. The CDR3 is 17 amino acids. Germline CDR1 SEHNR, CDR2 FQNEAQ (reference sequence). As DNA, the CDR3 is TGTGCCAGCAGCTCACAGAAACAGGGGAGAGCTGGAAACACCATATATTTT. Translation gives CASSSQKQGRAGNTIYF.

This sequence joins TRBV5-1 and TRBJ2-3; maybe TRBD2 (5 bases). The germline V gene has CDR1 SGHRS and CDR2 YFSETQ. This CDR3 spans 14 amino acids. Trimming stripped 4 bases from V and 4 bases from J, with 13 bases between. CDR3: CASSRRTDADTQYF. CDR3 DNA sequence: TGCGCCAGCAGCCGAAGGACTGACGCAGATACGCAGTATTTT.

This clonotype was observed many times. The chain links TRBV14 to TRBJ2-3; no clear D. CDR3 length: 16 amino acids. CDR1 is SGHDN and CDR2 is FVKESK in the germline V gene. V shed 0 bases and J shed 0 bases, with 10 bases lying between them. The CDR3 sequence: CASSQDRESSTDTQYF. Written as DNA, the CDR3 is TGTGCCAGCAGCCAAGATCGAGAGTCTAGCACAGATACGCAGTATTTT.

This clonotype was found many times. The chain combines TRBV11-2 with TRBJ2-1, with D hard to call. Per the germline V gene, CDR1 is SGHAT and CDR2 is FQNNGV. V was cut by 2 bases and J by 0 bases, with 5 bases left in between. The CDR3 runs to 14 residues. The CDR3 region has the DNA TGTGCCAGCAGCTTAATCAGCTCCTACAATGAGCAGTTCTTC. The encoded protein is CASSLISSYNEQFF.

In this sample, this clonotype turned up a few times. CDR3 amino acids: CASRPPRISGNTIYF. CDR3 sequence (DNA): TGTGCCAGCAGACCCCCCCGGATCTCTGGAAACACCATATATTTT. This rearrangement joins TRBV6-1 to TRBJ1-3, with D hard to call. Germline loops: CDR1 MNHNS, CDR2 SASEGT. The CDR3 is made up of 15 amino acids. With 6 bases removed from V and 0 bases from J, the gap between germline ends came to 12 bases.

Turning to this clonotype: A junction boundary mismatches the germline segment, possibly from a read error. The gene calls are TRBV6-9 and TRBJ1-2, with TRBD1 identical over 7 bases. Germline V CDR1 and CDR2: MNHGY, SVAAGI. The CDR3 runs to 13 residues. CDR3: CASSVDRNYGYTF. In DNA form, the CDR3 reads TGCGCCAGCAGTGTGGACAGGAACTATGGCTACACCTTC.

This clonotype was counted at least ten times. J is TRBJ2-3 and V is TRBV12-3 or TRBV12-4, with no clear D. Deletions cut 6 bases from V and 4 bases from J, with 17 bases between. The CDR3 runs 15 residues. The CDR3 nucleotides read TGTGCCAGCAGGAAAGACACGCACCCCGCAGATACGCAGTATTTT. It specifies CASRKDTHPADTQYF.

This clonotype was counted at least ten times. CDR3 sequence reads: CASSDPGLVYEQYF. The CDR3 region has the DNA TGTGCCAGCAGCGACCCGGGACTCGTCTACGAGCAGTACTTC. The V and J genes are TRBV5-5 and TRBJ2-7; tentatively, D is TRBD2 (6 bases). This CDR3 region has 14 residues. Germline lookup yields CDR1 SGHKS and CDR2 YYEKEE (reference sequence). Between the trimmed V and J ends, which lost 4 bases and 3 bases, there was a span of 14 bases.

In its sample, this clonotype was seen many times. The chain couples TRBV28 to TRBJ2-7; no reliable D call. Trimming removed 3 bases at V and 3 bases at J, with 9 bases between. The length of the CDR3 is 13 residues. Germline CDR1 reads MDHEN; CDR2 reads SYDVKM. CDR3 residues: CASSFGPLYEQYF. In DNA form, the CDR3 reads TGTGCCAGCAGTTTTGGACCTCTCTACGAGCAGTACTTC.

The V call is TRBV15, the J call TRBJ2-3; 9 bases map to TRBD1. The CDR3 runs 17 residues. Germline V gene lookup returns CDR1 LNHNV and CDR2 YYDKDF (reference sequence). V dropped 2 bases and J dropped 3; count of bases not matched to a gene: 9. Written as DNA, the CDR3 is TGTGCCACCAGCAGACTAGGGACAGGGCGAGAAACAGATACGCAGTATTTT. Its translation is CATSRLGTGRETDTQYF.

This clonotype came up many times. This chain links TRBV6-1 with TRBJ1-6; D is undetermined. Germline values: CDR1 MNHNS, CDR2 SASEGT. Trimming took off 8 bases at V and 6 bases at J, with 20 bases between the two ends. The CDR3 has 16 residues. The CDR3 bases are TGTGCCAGCTCCCGAAAGGTTTCCGGGTTTAATTCACCCCTCCACTTT. Amino acids: CASSRKVSGFNSPLHF.

The table lists this clonotype with many counts. The DNA of the CDR3 is TGTGCCAGCAGCTTAGTAAAGCCTGCCTCCTACGAGCAGTACTTC. Residues: CASSLVKPASYEQYF. The rearrangement links TRBV7-8 to TRBJ2-7, with D uncertain. V shed 1 base and J shed 0 bases, with 10 bases lying between them. CDR1 is SGHVS, CDR2 FQNEAQ, per germline. This CDR3 is built from 15 residues.

This clonotype has a count of ten or more. The chain is built from TRBV7-2 and TRBJ1-6, with TRBD1 as a possible D gene (6 bases). The CDR3 length is 15 residues. CDR1 is SGHTA, CDR2 FQGNSA, per germline. Trimming pared 3 bases from V and 4 bases from J, leaving 10 bases between. The CDR3, as DNA: TGTGCCAGCAGCTTGACGACAGGTTATAATTCACCCCTCCACTTT. Protein product: CASSLTTGYNSPLHF. The variable domain in full, completed from reference TRBV7-2 and TRBJ1-6, reads GAGVSQSPSNKVTEKGKDVELRCDPISGHTALYWYRQSLGQGLEFLIYFQGNSAPDKSGLPSDRFSAERTGGSVSTLTIQRTQQEDSAVYLCASSLTTGYNSPLHFGNGTRLTVT.

This sequence joins TRBV14 and TRBJ2-2; weak D call: TRBD2 (7 bases). Looked up from germline, CDR1 is SGHDN and CDR2 is FVKESK. CDR3 length: 14 residues. V lost 11 bases and J lost 1, with 14 bases in between. The DNA for the CDR3 is TGTGCCGTCAAGGGGGGGGTGAACACCGGGGAGCTGTTTTTT. Encoded protein: CAVKGGVNTGELFF.

This clonotype occurred many times. The rearrangement uses TRBV3-1 and TRBJ1-2; the match to TRBD1 covers 12 bases. The CDR3 runs to 14 residues. Losses at the gene ends were 4 bases for V and 4 bases for J; bases not matched to a gene: 1. Germline V CDR1 and CDR2: LGHDT, YNNKEL (reference sequence). This CDR3 is CASSLGQGAYGYTF. The CDR3, as DNA: TGTGCCAGCAGCCTGGGACAGGGGGCCTATGGCTACACCTTC.

The chain recombines TRBV5-1 with TRBJ2-1; D possibly corresponds to TRBD2 (6 bases). V lost 4 bases to trimming and J lost 9 bases, with 14 bases between them. The germline gives CDR1 SGHRS, CDR2 YFSETQ. CDR3 length: 13 residues. CDR3 DNA: TGCGCCAGCAGCCCCGGGACTCCCGGTGAGCAGTTCTTC. As protein: CASSPGTPGEQFF.

The chain carries TRBV19 and TRBJ1-2; TRBD1 is a possible D gene (5 bases). Trimming removed 7 bases at V and 4 bases at J, with 25 bases between. This CDR3 spans 17 amino acids. CDR1 LNHDA and CDR2 SQIVND come from the germline V gene (reference sequence). CDR3 residues: CASNPGGPLRPVYGYTF. DNA for the CDR3: TGTGCCAGTAACCCGGGGGGTCCTCTCCGTCCTGTCTATGGCTACACCTTC.

The CDR3 is CASRKSTASSYNSPLHF. CDR3 nucleotide sequence: TGCGCCAGCAGAAAATCGACGGCTAGCTCCTATAATTCACCCCTCCACTTT. The rearrangement joins TRBV4-1 to TRBJ1-6; D remains ambiguous. This CDR3 region has 17 residues. From germline, CDR1 is MGHRA and CDR2 YSYEKL. Trimming took 6 bases from V and 0 from J, leaving 15 bases between them.

A word on this clonotype: This could be a read error, since a much larger clone is one nucleotide away. CDR3 sequence: CSASGLQPNCGYTF. The CDR3 region has the DNA TGCAGTGCTAGTGGATTACAGCCCAATTGTGGCTACACCTTC. The chain uses TRBV20-1 and TRBJ1-2; unclear D gene. V lost 3 bases to trimming and J lost 7 bases, with 18 bases between them. The CDR3 has 14 amino acids. CDR1 is DFQATT and CDR2 is SNEGSKA in the germline V gene (reference sequence).

The chain is built from TRBV20-1 and TRBJ2-2; D is possibly TRBD2 (5 bases). The CDR3 spans 15 residues. V shed 6 bases and J shed 0 bases, with 14 bases lying between them. Germline lookup yields CDR1 DFQATT and CDR2 SNEGSKA (reference sequence). CDR3 amino acids: CSAERAEANTGELFF. The CDR3 region has the DNA TGCAGTGCCGAGAGGGCGGAGGCGAACACCGGGGAGCTGTTTTTT.

This clonotype was found a few times. The chain joins TRBV4-1 to TRBJ2-3, with 7 bases fitting TRBD1. V gave up 1 base and J gave up 4 bases; unmatched junction bases: 5. The germline V gene has CDR1 MGHRA and CDR2 YSYEKL. CDR3 length: 15 amino acids. This CDR3 is CASSQVQGRSDTQYF. DNA of the CDR3: TGCGCCAGCAGCCAAGTACAGGGGCGGTCAGATACGCAGTATTTT.

The sample holds many counts of this clonotype. J is TRBJ2-2 and V is TRBV27; 8 bases align to TRBD2. CDR1 is MNHEY and CDR2 is SMNVEV in the germline V gene (reference sequence). The CDR3 extends over 14 amino acids. Trimming removed 6 bases from V and 6 bases from J; junction bases left unmatched: 6. The DNA of the CDR3 is TGTGCCAGCAGCCGAGCGGGAGCCCCCGGGGAGCTGTTTTTT. Translated, it gives CASSRAGAPGELFF.

This clonotype was counted many times. The rearrangement uses TRBV27 and TRBJ1-5, with no clear D. V lost 3 bases, J lost 7 bases, and 13 bases lay in between. The germline gives CDR1 MNHEY, CDR2 SMNVEV (reference sequence). This CDR3 spans 14 amino acids. CDR3 in DNA: TGTGCCAGCAGTTTTGGTGGTGGTGGGCAGCCCCAGCATTTT. This gives the protein CASSFGGGGQPQHF.